This T cell receptor beta chain originates from a study of CD8 T cells in ankylosing spondylitis. General study results and limits: Some motif variants were previously reported in reactive arthritis synovial fluid and blood. One TCR beta motif, made up of 7 or 8 highly homologous variants, appeared characteristic of ankylosing spondylitis blood. According to the report, clones linked to the disease were significantly enriched in matched synovial fluid samples taken from ankylosing spondylitis patients. Disease-associated clonotypes exhibited CD8+ identity and were relatively infrequent in peripheral blood.

The authors made TCR beta libraries by quantitative 5'-RACE with molecular barcodes. TCRdb analysed the 5' RACE reads with MiXCR anew, one entry per CDR3 protein. The sample carries 500,000 or so distinct CDR3 sequences, 5.3% recorded once. V dropped 6 bases and J dropped 0 bases, with 18 bases sitting between them. CDR3 length equals 17 residues. Ten or more counts support this clonotype. What it binds is not known. Material: blood, either unsorted or a sorted T cell fraction (not recorded which). V gene TRBV12-3 or TRBV12-4 combines with J gene TRBJ1-5, with D possibly TRBD1 on 5 matching bases. The receptor was isolated from a male donor with ankylosing spondylitis. Here the CDR3 reads CASSLTWGGYSNQPQHF. The CDR3, as DNA: TGTGCCAGCAGCCTTACTTGGGGGGGTTATAGCAATCAGCCCCAGCATTTT.